The 5 T cell receptor beta chains presented below share a single source sample, sequenced in a study of graft-versus-host responses after intestinal transplantation. Here immunoSEQ multiplex PCR was the method, and the copy in TCRdb shows in-frame clones only, minus some. The profile shows some 9,300 clones, about 90% of them singletons. The specimen comprised PBMCs, sampled 43 to 45 days after intestinal transplant. All receptors come from a human patient who received an intestinal transplant, so some T cells may come from the graft donor.

This clone was counted between two and nine times. The gene calls are TRBV13 and TRBJ2-1, with TRBD2 matching 11 bases. Looked up from germline, CDR1 is PRHDT and CDR2 is FYEKMQ (reference sequence). With V trimmed by 1 base and J by 8 bases, 4 bases remained unmatched. There are 15 residues in the CDR3. CDR3: CASSLELAGVDEQFF. The CDR3 DNA sequence: TGTGCCAGCAGCTTAGAACTAGCGGGAGTGGATGAGCAGTTCTTC.

The rearrangement uses TRBV21-1 and TRBJ1-3. TRBV21-1 is recorded as a pseudogene. The length of the CDR3 is 17 residues. DNA of the CDR3: TGTGCCAGCAGCTATTGTATAGCTACAACACCACGAAACACCATATATTTT. Protein product: CASSYCIATTPRNTIYF.

The rearrangement uses TRBV5-4 and TRBJ2-5; TRBD2 matches at 7 bases. Germline V gene lookup returns CDR1 SGHNT and CDR2 YYREEE (reference sequence). V trimming: 1 base; J trimming: 3 bases; junction bases outside the gene matches: 6. CDR3 length: 15 amino acids. As DNA, the CDR3 is TGTGCCAGCAGCTTGTTAGGAGGGAGGGAAGAGACCCAGTACTTC. Protein sequence: CASSLLGGREETQYF.

The chain joins TRBV27 to TRBJ2-7; D is unresolved. This CDR3 spans 15 amino acids. V lost 6 bases and J lost 4, with 19 bases in between. From germline, CDR1 is MNHEY and CDR2 SMNVEV (reference sequence). In DNA form, the CDR3 reads TGTGCCAGCAGCCACCTCGGCCTTGAGGTTTACGAGCAGTACTTC. This sequence encodes CASSHLGLEVYEQYF.

The J gene is TRBJ2-7, the V gene TRBV5-4, with D uncertain. Germline V gives CDR1 SGHNT, CDR2 YYREEE (reference sequence). The CDR3 is 9 amino acids. Between the trimmed V and J ends, which lost 6 bases and 7 bases, there was a span of 5 bases. CDR3: CASKREQYF. The DNA for the CDR3 is TGTGCCAGCAAAAGAGAGCAGTACTTC.